This T cell receptor beta chain was sequenced in a study of lung T cells in sarcoidosis with Löfgren's syndrome. Study as a whole: Repertoire analyses centered on Löfgren's syndrome patients. The study's findings and limits: Löfgren's syndrome patients reportedly showed greatest TRAV12-1 and TRBV2 expansion versus controls. Shared TRAV12-1 and TRBV2 CDR3 motifs across Löfgren's syndrome patients reportedly suggested public CD4+ TCRs. In alpha-beta pairs, TRAV12-1 favored TRBV2, and their CDR3s were homologous.

Using its own MiXCR run on the reads, TCRdb lists one record per CDR3 protein. The profile shows about 19,000 distinct CDR3 sequences, around 20% of them singletons. V lost 0 bases, J lost 4 bases, and 9 bases lay in between. The length of the CDR3 is 14 residues. Germline-derived CDR1 and CDR2 are SGHNT and YYREEE (reference sequence). This clonotype has just one count. Its antigen is not identified. The TCR was taken from a human donor with sarcoidosis (Löfgren's syndrome or another form), or a control subject (not recorded which). Specimen: CD4+ T cells from bronchoalveolar lavage. The rearrangement uses TRBV5-4 and TRBJ2-3; D is ambiguous. This CDR3 reads CASSLEPSADTQYF. The CDR3 DNA follows: TGTGCCAGCAGCTTGGAACCGTCTGCAGATACGCAGTATTTT. The full variable domain, its missing parts supplied by reference TRBV5-4 and TRBJ2-3, is ETGVTQSPTHLIKTRGQQVTLRCSSQSGHNTVSWYQQALGQGPQFIFQYYREEENGRGNFPPRFSGLQFPNYSSELNVNALELDDSALYLCASSLEPSADTQYFGPGTRLTVL.